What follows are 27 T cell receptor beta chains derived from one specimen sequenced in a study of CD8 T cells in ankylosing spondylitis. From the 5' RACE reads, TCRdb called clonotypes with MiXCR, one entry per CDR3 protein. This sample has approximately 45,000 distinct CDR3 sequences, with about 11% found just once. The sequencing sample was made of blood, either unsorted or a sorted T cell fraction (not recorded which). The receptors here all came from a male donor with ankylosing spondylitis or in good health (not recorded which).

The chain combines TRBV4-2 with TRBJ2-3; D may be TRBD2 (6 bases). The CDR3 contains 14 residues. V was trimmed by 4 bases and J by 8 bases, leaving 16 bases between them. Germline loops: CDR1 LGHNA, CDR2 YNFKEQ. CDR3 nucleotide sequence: TGTGCCAGCAGCCCATCAGGAGGGGAAGGTACGCAGTATTTT. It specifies CASSPSGGEGTQYF.

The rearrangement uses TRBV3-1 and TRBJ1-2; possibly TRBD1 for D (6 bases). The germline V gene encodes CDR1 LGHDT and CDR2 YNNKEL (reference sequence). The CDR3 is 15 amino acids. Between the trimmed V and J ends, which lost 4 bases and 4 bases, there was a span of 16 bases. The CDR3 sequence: CASSRPQGRGYGYTF. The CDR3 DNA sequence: TGTGCCAGCAGCCGACCACAGGGACGGGGCTATGGCTACACCTTC. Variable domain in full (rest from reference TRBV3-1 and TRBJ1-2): DTAVSQTPKYLVTQMGNDKSIKCEQNLGHDTMYWYKQDSKKFLKIMFSYNNKELIINETVPNRFSPKSPDKAHLNLHINSLELGDSAVYFCASSRPQGRGYGYTFGSGTRLTVV.

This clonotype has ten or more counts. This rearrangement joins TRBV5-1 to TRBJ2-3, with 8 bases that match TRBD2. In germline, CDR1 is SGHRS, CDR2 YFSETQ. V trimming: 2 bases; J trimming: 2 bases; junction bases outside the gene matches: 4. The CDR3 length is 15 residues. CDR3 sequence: CASSFTSGSTDTQYF. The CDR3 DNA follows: TGCGCCAGCAGCTTCACTAGCGGATCCACAGATACGCAGTATTTT.

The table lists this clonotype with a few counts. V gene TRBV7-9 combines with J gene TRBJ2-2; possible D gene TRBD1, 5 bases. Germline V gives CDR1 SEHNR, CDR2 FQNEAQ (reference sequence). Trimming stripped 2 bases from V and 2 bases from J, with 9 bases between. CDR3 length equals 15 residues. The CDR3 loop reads CASSLRQFNTGELFF. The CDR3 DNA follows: TGTGCCAGCAGCTTACGACAGTTCAACACCGGGGAGCTGTTTTTT. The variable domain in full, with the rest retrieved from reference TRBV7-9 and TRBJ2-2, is DTGVSQNPRHKITKRGQNVTFRCDPISEHNRLYWYRQTLGQGPEFLTYFQNEAQLEKSRLLSDRFSAERPKGSFSTLEIQRTEQGDSAMYLCASSLRQFNTGELFFGEGSRLTVL.

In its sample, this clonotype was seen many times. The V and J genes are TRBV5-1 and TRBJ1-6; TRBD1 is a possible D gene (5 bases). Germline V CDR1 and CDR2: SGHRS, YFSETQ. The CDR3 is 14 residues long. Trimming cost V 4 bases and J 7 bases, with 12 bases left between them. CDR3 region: CASSTGPLNSPLHF. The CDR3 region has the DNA TGCGCCAGCAGCACGGGACCATTGAATTCACCCCTCCACTTT.

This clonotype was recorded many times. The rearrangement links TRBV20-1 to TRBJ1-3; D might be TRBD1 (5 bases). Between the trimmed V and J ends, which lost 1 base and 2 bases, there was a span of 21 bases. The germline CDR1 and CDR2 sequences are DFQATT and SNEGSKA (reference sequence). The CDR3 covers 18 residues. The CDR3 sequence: CSARVRQLTKGTGNTIYF. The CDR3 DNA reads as TGCAGTGCTAGAGTTCGCCAGCTCACCAAGGGGACTGGAAACACCATATATTTT.

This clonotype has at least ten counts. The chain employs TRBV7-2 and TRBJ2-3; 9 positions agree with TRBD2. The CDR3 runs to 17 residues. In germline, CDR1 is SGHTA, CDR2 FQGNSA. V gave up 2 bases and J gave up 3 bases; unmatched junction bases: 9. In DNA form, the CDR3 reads TGTGCCAGCAGCTTATTGAATGGCGGGGGGGCTACAGATACGCAGTATTTT. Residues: CASSLLNGGGATDTQYF. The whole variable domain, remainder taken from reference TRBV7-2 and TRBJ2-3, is GAGVSQSPSNKVTEKGKDVELRCDPISGHTALYWYRQSLGQGLEFLIYFQGNSAPDKSGLPSDRFSAERTGGSVSTLTIQRTQQEDSAVYLCASSLLNGGGATDTQYFGPGTRLTVL.

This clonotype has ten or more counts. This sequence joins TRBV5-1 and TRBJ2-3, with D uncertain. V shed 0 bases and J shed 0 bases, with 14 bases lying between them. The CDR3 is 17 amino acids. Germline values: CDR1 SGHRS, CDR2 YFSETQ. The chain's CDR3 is CASSLVVGGTSTDTQYF. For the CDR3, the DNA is TGCGCCAGCAGCTTGGTTGTGGGCGGAACTAGCACAGATACGCAGTATTTT.

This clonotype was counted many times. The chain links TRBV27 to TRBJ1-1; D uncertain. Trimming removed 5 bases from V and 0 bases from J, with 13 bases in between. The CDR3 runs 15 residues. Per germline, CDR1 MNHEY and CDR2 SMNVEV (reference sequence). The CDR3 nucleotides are TGTGCCAGCAGTGGTGGGTTAGGGATGAACACTGAAGCTTTCTTT. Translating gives CASSGGLGMNTEAFF.

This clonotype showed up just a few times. CDR3 bases: TGTGCCACCTCCCAGGGGGTCAATGAGCAGTTCTTC. It codes for CATSQGVNEQFF. This chain joins TRBV10-3 and TRBJ2-1; 7 bases align to TRBD1. The CDR3 consists of 12 residues. Looked up from germline, CDR1 is ENHRY and CDR2 is SYGVKD. Trimming at V came to 10 bases and at J to 6 bases, leaving 6 bases not matched to a gene.

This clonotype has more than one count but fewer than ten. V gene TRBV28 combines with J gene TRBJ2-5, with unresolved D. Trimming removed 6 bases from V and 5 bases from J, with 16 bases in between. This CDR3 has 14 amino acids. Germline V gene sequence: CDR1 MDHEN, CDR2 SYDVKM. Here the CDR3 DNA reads TGTGCCAGCAGGCTCCCTGCGGTGTGGGAGACCCAGTACTTC. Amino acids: CASRLPAVWETQYF.

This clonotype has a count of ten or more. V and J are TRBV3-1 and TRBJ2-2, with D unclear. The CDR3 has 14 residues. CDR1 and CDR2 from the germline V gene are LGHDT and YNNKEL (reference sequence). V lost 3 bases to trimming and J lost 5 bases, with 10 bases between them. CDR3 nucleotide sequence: TGTGCCAGCAGCCAGGCACCCGGGACCGGGGAGCTGTTTTTT. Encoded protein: CASSQAPGTGELFF.

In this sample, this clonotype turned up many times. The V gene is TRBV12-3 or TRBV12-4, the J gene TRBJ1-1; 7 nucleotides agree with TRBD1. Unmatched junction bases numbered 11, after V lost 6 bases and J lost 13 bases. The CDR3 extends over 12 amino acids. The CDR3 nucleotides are TGTGCCAGCAGGAAAGGACAGGTGGAGGGTTTCTTT. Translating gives CASRKGQVEGFF.

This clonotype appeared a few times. For the CDR3, the DNA is TGTGCCAGCACTGGGAGAAGGTCGACTGGAAACACCATATATTTT. Encoded protein: CASTGRRSTGNTIYF. This chain uses TRBV19 with TRBJ1-3; D call uncertain. This CDR3 is 15 amino acids long. Looked up from germline, CDR1 is LNHDA and CDR2 is SQIVND (reference sequence). The V gene lost 9 bases and the J gene lost 2 bases, with 17 bases spanning the gap.

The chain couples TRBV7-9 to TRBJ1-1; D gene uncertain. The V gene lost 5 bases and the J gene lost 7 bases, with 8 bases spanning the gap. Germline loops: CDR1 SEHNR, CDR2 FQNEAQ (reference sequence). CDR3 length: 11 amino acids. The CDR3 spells CASSATLEAFF. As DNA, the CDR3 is TGTGCCAGCAGCGCGACCCTTGAAGCTTTCTTT.

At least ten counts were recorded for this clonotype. The CDR3 spells CASSLGQGVSEQYF. Written as DNA, the CDR3 is TGCGCCAGCAGCTTAGGTCAGGGAGTCTCCGAGCAGTACTTC. The chain carries TRBV5-1 and TRBJ2-7; D could derive from TRBD1 or TRBD2 (5 bases each). The CDR3 loop spans 14 amino acids. Trimming stripped 2 bases from V and 6 bases from J, with 15 bases between. Germline values: CDR1 SGHRS, CDR2 YFSETQ.

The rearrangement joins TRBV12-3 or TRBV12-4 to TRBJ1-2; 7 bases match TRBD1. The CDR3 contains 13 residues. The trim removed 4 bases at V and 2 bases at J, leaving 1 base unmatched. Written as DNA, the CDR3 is TGTGCCAGCAGTTCACAGGGGAACTATGGCTACACCTTC. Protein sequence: CASSSQGNYGYTF.

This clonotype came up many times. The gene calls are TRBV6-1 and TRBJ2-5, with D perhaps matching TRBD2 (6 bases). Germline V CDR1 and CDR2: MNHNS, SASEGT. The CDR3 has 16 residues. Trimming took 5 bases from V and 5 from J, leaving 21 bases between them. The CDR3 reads CASSTPSRGGGETQYF. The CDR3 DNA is TGTGCCAGCAGTACCCCCTCAAGGGGAGGCGGGGAGACCCAGTACTTC.

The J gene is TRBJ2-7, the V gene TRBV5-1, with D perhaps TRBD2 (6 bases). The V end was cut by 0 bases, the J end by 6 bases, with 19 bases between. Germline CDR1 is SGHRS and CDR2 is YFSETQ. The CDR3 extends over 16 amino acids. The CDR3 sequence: CASSLDAGPLTGEQYF. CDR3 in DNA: TGCGCCAGCAGCTTGGACGCGGGACCTCTTACCGGCGAGCAGTACTTC.

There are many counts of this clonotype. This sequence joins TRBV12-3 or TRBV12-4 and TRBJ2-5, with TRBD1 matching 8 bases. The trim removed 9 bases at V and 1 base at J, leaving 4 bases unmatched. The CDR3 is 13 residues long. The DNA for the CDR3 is TGTGCCAGTGGGACAGGCTTCCAAGAGACCCAGTACTTC. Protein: CASGTGFQETQYF.

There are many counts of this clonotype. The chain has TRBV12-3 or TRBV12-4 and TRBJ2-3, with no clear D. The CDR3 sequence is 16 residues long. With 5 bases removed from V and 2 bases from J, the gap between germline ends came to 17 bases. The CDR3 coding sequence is TGTGCCAGCAGTCTATTCGTAGGAATTACCACAGATACGCAGTATTTT. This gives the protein CASSLFVGITTDTQYF.

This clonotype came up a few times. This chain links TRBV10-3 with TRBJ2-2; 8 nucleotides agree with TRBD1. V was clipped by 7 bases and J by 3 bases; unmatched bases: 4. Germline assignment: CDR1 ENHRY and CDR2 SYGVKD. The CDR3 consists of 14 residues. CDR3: CAINLQGDTGELFF. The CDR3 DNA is TGTGCCATCAACTTACAGGGGGACACCGGGGAGCTGTTTTTT.

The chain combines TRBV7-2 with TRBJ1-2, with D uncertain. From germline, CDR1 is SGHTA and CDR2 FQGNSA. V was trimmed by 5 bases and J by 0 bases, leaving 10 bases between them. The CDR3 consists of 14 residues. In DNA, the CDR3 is TGTGCCAGCAGCGGACTGAGGTCTAACTATGGCTACACCTTC. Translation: CASSGLRSNYGYTF. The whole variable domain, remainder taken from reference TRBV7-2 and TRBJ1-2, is GAGVSQSPSNKVTEKGKDVELRCDPISGHTALYWYRQSLGQGLEFLIYFQGNSAPDKSGLPSDRFSAERTGGSVSTLTIQRTQQEDSAVYLCASSGLRSNYGYTFGSGTRLTVV.

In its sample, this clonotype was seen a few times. This CDR3 reads CASKINRGQTEAFF. In DNA, the CDR3 is TGTGCCAGCAAGATCAACAGGGGGCAAACTGAAGCTTTCTTT. This chain uses TRBV2 with TRBJ1-1, with 9 bases matching TRBD1. This CDR3 comprises 14 residues. V shed 7 bases and J 5 bases; nucleotides not matched to a gene: 8. Germline CDR1 reads SNHLY; CDR2 reads FYNNEI. Supplemented by reference TRBV2 and TRBJ1-1, the full variable domain reads EPEVTQTPSHQVTQMGQEVILRCVPISNHLYFYWYRQILGQKVEFLVSFYNNEISEKSEIFDDQFSVERPDGSNFTLKIRSTKLEDSAMYFCASKINRGQTEAFFGQGTRLTVV.

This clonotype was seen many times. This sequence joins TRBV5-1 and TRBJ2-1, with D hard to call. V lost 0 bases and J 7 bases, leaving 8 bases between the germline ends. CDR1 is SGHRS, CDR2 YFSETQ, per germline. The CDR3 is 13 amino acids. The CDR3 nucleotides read TGCGCCAGCAGCTTGGACCAACTAAATGAGCAGTTCTTC. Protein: CASSLDQLNEQFF. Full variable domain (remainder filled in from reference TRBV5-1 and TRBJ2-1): KAGVTQTPRYLIKTRGQQVTLSCSPISGHRSVSWYQQTPGQGLQFLFEYFSETQRNKGNFPGRFSGRQFSNSRSEMNVSTLELGDSALYLCASSLDQLNEQFFGPGTRLTVL.

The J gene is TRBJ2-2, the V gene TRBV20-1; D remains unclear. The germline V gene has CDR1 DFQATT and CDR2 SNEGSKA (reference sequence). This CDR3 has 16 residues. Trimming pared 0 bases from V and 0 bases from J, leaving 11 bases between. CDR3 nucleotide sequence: TGCAGTGCTAGAGATCTGAGAGTCGCGAACACCGGGGAGCTGTTTTTT. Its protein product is CSARDLRVANTGELFF.

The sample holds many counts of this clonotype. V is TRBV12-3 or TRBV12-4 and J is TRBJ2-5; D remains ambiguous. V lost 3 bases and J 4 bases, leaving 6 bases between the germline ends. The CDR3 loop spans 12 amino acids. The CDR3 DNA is TGTGCCAGCAGTTTGGTGGGAGAGACCCAGTACTTC. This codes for CASSLVGETQYF.